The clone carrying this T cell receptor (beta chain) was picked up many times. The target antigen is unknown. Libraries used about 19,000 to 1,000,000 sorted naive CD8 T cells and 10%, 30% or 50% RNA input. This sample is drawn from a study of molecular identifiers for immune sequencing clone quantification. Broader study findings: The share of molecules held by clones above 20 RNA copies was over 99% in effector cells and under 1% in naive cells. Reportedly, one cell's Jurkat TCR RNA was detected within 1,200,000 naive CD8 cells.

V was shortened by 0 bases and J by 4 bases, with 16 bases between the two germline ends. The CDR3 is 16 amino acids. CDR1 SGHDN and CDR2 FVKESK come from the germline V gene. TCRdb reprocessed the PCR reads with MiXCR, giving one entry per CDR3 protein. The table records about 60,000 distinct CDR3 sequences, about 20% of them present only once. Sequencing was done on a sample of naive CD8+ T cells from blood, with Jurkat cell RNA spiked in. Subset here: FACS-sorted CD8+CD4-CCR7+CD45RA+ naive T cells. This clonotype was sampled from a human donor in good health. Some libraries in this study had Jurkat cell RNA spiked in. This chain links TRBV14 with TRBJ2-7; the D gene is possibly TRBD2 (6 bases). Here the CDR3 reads CASSQDFRTTQYEQYF. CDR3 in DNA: TGTGCCAGCAGCCAAGATTTCCGGACTACTCAATACGAGCAGTACTTC.